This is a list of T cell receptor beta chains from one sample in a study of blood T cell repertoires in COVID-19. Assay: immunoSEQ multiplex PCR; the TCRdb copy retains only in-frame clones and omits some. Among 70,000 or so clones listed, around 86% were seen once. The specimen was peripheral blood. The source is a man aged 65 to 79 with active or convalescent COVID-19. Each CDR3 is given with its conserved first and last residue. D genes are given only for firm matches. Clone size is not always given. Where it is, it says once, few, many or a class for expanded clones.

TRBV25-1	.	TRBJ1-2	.	CASSEVVNYGYTF	TGTGCCAGCAGTGAAGTAGTTAACTATGGCTACACCTTC
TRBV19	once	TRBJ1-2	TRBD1	CASSQTGTGNNGYTF	TGTGCCAGTAGCCAAACCGGGACAGGGAATAATGGCTACACCTTC
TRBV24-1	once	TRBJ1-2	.	CATSDGGGFDGYTF	TGTGCCACCAGTGACGGGGGGGGCTTCGATGGCTACACCTTC
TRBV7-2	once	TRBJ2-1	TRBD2	CASSLAAGGYNEQFF	TGTGCCAGCAGCTTAGCAGCGGGAGGATACAATGAGCAGTTCTTC
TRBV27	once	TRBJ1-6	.	CASSPTYNSPLHF	TGTGCCAGCAGCCCCACTTATAATTCACCCCTCCACTTT
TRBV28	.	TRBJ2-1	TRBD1	CASSLRDRGYNEQFF	TGTGCCAGCAGTTTAAGGGACAGGGGCTACAATGAGCAGTTCTTC
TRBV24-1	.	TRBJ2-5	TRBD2	CATSDFGGGRETQYF	TGTGCCACCAGTGATTTTGGGGGAGGGCGAGAGACCCAGTACTTC
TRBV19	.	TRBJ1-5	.	CASSPGERQPQHF	TGTGCCAGTAGCCCGGGGGAGAGGCAGCCCCAGCATTTT
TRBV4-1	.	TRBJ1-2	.	CASRFGGNNYGYTF	TGCGCCAGCAGATTCGGAGGCAATAACTATGGCTACACCTTC
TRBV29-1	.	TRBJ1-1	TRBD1	CSEVTGGGTEAFF	TGCAGCGAAGTAACAGGGGGCGGCACTGAAGCTTTCTTT
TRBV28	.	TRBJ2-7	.	CASSNQGLRNEQYF	TGTGCCAGCAGTAACCAGGGCCTGCGGAACGAGCAGTACTTC
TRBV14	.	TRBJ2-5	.	CASSQSGGLETQYF	TGTGCCAGCAGCCAAAGCGGCGGGTTAGAGACCCAGTACTTC
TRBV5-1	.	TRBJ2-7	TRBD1	CASRTRPGQGHYEQYF	TGCGCCAGCAGGACCCGGCCGGGACAGGGACACTACGAGCAGTACTTC
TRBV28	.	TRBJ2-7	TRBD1	CASRRRGLSYEQYF	TGTGCCAGCAGACGCAGGGGGCTCTCCTACGAGCAGTACTTC